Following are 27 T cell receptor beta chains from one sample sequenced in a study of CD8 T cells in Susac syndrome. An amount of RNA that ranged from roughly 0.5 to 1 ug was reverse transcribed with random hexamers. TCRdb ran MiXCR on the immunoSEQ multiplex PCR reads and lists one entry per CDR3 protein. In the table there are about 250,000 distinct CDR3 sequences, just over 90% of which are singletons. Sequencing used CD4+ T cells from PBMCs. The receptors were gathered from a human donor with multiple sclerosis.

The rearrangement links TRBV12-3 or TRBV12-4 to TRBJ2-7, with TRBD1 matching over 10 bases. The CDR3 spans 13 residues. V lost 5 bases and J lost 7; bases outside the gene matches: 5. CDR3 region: CASSRQGAREQYF. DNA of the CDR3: TGTGCCAGCAGTCGACAGGGGGCGAGGGAGCAGTACTTC.

The CDR3 protein is CASAFWGGRAQETQYF. The CDR3 DNA sequence: TGTGCCAGCGCCTTTTGGGGGGGACGTGCGCAAGAGACCCAGTACTTC. This chain joins TRBV6-1 and TRBJ2-5; 7 bases line up with TRBD2. The V gene end was trimmed by 8 bases and the J gene end by 2 bases; junction bases not matched to a gene: 14. The CDR3 is 16 residues long. Germline assignment: CDR1 MNHNS and CDR2 SASEGT.

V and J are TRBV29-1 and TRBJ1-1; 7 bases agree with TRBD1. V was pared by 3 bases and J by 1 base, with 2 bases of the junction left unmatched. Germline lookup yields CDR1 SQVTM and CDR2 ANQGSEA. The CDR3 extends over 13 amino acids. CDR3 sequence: CSVDRTGNTEAFF. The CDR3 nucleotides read TGCAGCGTTGATCGGACAGGGAACACTGAAGCTTTCTTT.

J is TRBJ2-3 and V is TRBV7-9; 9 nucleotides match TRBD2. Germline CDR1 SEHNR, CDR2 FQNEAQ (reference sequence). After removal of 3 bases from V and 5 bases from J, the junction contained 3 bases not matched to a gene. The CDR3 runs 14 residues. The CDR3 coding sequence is TGTGCCAGCAGCTTGGAGACTAGCGGAGATACGCAGTATTTT. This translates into CASSLETSGDTQYF.

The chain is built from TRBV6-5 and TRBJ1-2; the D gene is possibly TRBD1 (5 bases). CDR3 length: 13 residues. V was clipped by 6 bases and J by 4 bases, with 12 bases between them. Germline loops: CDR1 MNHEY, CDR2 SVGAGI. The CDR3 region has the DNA TGTGCCAGCAGGAAAGGACAAACCTATGGCTACACCTTC. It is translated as CASRKGQTYGYTF.

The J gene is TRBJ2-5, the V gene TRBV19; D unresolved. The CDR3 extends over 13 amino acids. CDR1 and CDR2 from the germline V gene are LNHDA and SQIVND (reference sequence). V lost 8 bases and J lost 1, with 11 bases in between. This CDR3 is CASGLSLQETQYF. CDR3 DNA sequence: TGTGCCAGTGGGCTAAGCCTCCAAGAGACCCAGTACTTC.

The CDR3 DNA follows: TGTGCCAGCAGCCCCGCGGGAGCGTGGGGGAATGAGCAGTTCTTC. Its protein is CASSPAGAWGNEQFF. The chain has TRBV7-3 and TRBJ2-1, with 7 bases that match TRBD2. V shed 5 bases and J 7 bases; nucleotides not matched to a gene: 11. This CDR3 comprises 15 residues. Germline V gene data show CDR1 as SGHTA and CDR2 as FQGTGA.

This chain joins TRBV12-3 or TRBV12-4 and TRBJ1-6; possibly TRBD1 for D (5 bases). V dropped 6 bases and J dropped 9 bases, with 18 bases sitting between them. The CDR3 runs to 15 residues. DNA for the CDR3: TGTGCCAGCAGCCCGGGACTCAGAGGGAGTTCACCCCTCCACTTT. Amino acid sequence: CASSPGLRGSSPLHF.

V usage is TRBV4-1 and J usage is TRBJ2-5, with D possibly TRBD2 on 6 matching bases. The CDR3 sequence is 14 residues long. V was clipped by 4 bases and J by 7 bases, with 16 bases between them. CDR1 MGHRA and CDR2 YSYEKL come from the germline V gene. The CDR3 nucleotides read TGCGCCAGCAGCCGTATCGGCGGGATGGGGACCCAGTACTTC. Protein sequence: CASSRIGGMGTQYF.

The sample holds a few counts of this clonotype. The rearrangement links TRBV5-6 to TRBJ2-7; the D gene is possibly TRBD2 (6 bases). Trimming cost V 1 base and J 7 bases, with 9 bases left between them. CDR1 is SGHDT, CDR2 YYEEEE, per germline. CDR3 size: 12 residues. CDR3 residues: CASSLRGREQYV. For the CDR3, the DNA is TGTGCCAGCAGCTTGCGGGGGAGGGAGCAGTACGTC.

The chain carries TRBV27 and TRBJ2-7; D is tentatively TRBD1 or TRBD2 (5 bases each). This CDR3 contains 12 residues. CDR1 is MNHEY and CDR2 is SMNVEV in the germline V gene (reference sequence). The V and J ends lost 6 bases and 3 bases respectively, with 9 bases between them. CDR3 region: CASRRDLYEQYV. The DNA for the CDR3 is TGTGCCAGCAGGAGGGACCTCTACGAGCAGTACGTC.

The CDR3 region is CASKSTPDNYGYTF. The CDR3 DNA is TGTGCCAGCAAGTCTACACCCGATAACTATGGCTACACCTTC. V and J are TRBV6-1 and TRBJ1-2; D ambiguous. Per germline, CDR1 MNHNS and CDR2 SASEGT. The CDR3 spans 14 residues. Trimming took off 7 bases at V and 1 base at J, with 13 bases between the two ends.

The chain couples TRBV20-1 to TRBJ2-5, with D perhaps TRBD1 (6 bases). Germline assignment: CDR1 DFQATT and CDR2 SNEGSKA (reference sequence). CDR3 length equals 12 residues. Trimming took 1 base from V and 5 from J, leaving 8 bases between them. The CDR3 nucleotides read TGCAGTGCTAGAGGGGGGCCGGAGACCCAGTACTTC. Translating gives CSARGGPETQYF.

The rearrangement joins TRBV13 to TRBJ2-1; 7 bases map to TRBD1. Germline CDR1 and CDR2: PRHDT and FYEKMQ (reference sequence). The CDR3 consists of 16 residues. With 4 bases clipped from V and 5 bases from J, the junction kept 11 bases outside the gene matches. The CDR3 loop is CASSSPTDRDHNEQFF. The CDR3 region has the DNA TGTGCCAGCAGCTCTCCTACCGACAGGGATCACAATGAGCAGTTCTTC.

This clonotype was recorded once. CDR3 in DNA: TGTGCCAGTAGACTCGGGTGGAACGACTATGGCTACACCTTC. Its translation is CASRLGWNDYGYTF. The chain joins TRBV19 to TRBJ1-2; D gene ambiguous. Germline assignment: CDR1 LNHDA and CDR2 SQIVND (reference sequence). Trimming left V 6 bases short and J 3 bases short, with 14 bases between. The CDR3 length is 14 residues.

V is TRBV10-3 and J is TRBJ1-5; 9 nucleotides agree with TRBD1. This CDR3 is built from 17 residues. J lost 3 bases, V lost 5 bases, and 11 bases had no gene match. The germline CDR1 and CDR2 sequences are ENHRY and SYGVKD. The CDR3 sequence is CAISRDRDVWDNQPQHF. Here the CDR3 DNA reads TGTGCCATCAGTCGGGACAGGGACGTGTGGGACAATCAGCCCCAGCATTTT.

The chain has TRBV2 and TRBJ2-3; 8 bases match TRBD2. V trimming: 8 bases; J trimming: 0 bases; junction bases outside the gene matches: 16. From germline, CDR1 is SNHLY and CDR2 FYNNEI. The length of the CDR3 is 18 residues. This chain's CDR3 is CASSLGRLASISTDTQYF. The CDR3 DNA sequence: TGTGCCAGCTCACTTGGGAGACTAGCGTCTATTAGCACAGATACGCAGTATTTT.

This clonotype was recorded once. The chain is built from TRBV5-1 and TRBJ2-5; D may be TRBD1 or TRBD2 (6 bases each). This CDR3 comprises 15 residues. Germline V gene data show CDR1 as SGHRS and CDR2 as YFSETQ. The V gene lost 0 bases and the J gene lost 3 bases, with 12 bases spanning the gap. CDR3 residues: CASSLAPGAEETQYF. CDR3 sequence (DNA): TGCGCCAGCAGCTTGGCCCCGGGGGCGGAAGAGACCCAGTACTTC.

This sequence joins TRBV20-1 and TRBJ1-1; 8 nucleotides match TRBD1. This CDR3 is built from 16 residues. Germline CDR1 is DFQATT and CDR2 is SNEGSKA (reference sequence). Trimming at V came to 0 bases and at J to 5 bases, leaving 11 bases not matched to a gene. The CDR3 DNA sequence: TGCAGTGCTAGAGATCGTCAGGGGGCGGTGAGAACTGAAGCTTTCTTT. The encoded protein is CSARDRQGAVRTEAFF.

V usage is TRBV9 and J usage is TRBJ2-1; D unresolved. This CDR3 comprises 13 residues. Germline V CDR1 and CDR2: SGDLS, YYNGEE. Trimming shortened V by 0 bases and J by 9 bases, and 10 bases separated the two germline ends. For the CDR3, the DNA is TGTGCCAGCAGCGTAGTTGACTTTGGTGAGCAGTTCTTC. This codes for CASSVVDFGEQFF.

The CDR3 region has the DNA TGTGCCAGCAGCCAGAAGGGCGGAGGGTCCTACAATGAGCAGTTCTTC. The encoded protein is CASSQKGGGSYNEQFF. This chain joins TRBV6-1 and TRBJ2-1, with D possibly matching TRBD2 (6 bases). Trimming took off 6 bases at V and 1 base at J, with 16 bases between the two ends. This CDR3 spans 16 amino acids. CDR1 is MNHNS and CDR2 is SASEGT in the germline V gene.

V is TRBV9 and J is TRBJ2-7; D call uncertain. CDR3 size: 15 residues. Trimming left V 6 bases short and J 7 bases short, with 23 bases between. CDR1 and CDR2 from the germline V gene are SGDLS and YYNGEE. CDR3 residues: CASTPSGFSRSEQYF. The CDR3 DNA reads TGTGCCAGCACCCCCAGTGGGTTTTCCCGATCGGAGCAGTACTTC.

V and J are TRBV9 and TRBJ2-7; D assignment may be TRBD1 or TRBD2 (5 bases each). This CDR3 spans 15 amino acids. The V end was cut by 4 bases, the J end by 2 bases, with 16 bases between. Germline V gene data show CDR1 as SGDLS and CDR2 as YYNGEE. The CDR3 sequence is CASSPGPSPAYEQYF. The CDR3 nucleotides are TGTGCCAGCAGCCCGGGACCATCACCGGCCTACGAGCAGTACTTC.

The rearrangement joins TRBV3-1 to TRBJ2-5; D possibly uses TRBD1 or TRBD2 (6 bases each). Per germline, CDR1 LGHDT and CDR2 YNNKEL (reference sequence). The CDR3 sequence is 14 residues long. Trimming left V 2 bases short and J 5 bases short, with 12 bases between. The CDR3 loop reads CASSQYGGQETQYF. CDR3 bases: TGTGCCAGCAGCCAATACGGGGGCCAGGAGACCCAGTACTTC.

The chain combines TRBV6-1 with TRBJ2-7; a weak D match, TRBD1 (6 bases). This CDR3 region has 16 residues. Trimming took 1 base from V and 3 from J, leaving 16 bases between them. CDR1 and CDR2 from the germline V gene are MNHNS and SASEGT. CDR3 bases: TGTGCCAGCAGTGAAGGTCTCGACAGGACATACTACGAGCAGTACTTC. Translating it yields CASSEGLDRTYYEQYF.

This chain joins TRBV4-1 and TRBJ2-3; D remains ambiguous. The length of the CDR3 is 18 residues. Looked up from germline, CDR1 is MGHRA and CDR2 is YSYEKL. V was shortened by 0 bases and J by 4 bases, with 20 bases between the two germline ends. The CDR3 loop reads CASSQDLAVSGFADTQYF. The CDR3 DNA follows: TGCGCCAGCAGCCAAGATCTGGCCGTTTCTGGGTTCGCAGATACGCAGTATTTT.

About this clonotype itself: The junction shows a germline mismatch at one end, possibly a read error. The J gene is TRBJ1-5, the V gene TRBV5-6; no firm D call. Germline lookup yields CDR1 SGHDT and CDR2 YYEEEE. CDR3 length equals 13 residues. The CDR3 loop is CASSQRASSQHIF. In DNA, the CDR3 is TGTGCCAGCAGCCAAAGGGCCTCTTCCCAGCATATTTTT. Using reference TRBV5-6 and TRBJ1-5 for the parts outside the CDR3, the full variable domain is DAGVTQSPTHLIKTRGQQVTLRCSPKSGHDTVSWYQQALGQGPQFIFQYYEEEERQRGNFPDRFSGHQFPNYSSELNVNALLLGDSALYLCASSQRASSQHIFGDGTRLSIL.